Reported below is one T cell receptor beta chain. Other DNA sequences from this sample encode an identical CDR3 as well. The sample originates from a study of shared clonotypes between healthy human individuals. Over several immunoSEQ plates, each subset's genomic DNA was distributed in even portions. The method was immunoSEQ multiplex PCR; TCRdb's version includes in-frame clones alone and lacks a portion of them. In the table there are 1,500,000 or so clones, roughly 95% of which are singletons. The CDR3 extends over 14 amino acids. The germline CDR1 and CDR2 sequences are SGHRS and YFSETQ. V lost 0 bases and J lost 2, with 7 bases in between. Partitioning of CD4+ cells yielded a CD45RA+ naive subset and a CD45RA-negative memory subset.

The sequenced sample was naive CD4+ T cells sorted from blood. Subset of the sample: CD45RA+ positively selected. The receptor was derived from a man aged 30-40 years in good health. The V and J genes are TRBV5-1 and TRBJ2-3, with D uncertain. CDR3 loop: CASSLDGFTDTQYF. CDR3 DNA sequence: TGCGCCAGCAGCTTGGATGGCTTCACAGATACGCAGTATTTT.